This entry is about one TCR beta chain. This entry is derived from a study of blood T cell repertoires in COVID-19. Study-level background: From the United States, Italy and Spain came samples of acute and convalescent COVID-19. Nucleic acid was either cDNA or gDNA, and it came from T cells, B-cell-depleted T cells, or PBMCs.

In the authors' methods: Estimation of nucleated cell counts relied on the amplification of reference gene primers. Assay: immunoSEQ multiplex PCR; the TCRdb copy retains only in-frame clones and omits some. V and J calls and clone size come straight from that table; D and trimming were deduced from the DNA. The table lists around 100,000 clones, 70% to 90% of them singletons. Germline V gives CDR1 SQVTM, CDR2 ANQGSEA. With V trimmed by 2 bases and J by 5 bases, 7 bases remained unmatched. The CDR3 totals 14 residues. Sequencing was performed on peripheral blood. The chain links TRBV29-1 to TRBJ2-5; 8 positions match TRBD2. This TCR was recovered from a woman aged 50 to 60 with acute or convalescent COVID-19. The CDR3 sequence is CSVERRGAGETQYF. DNA for the CDR3: TGCAGCGTTGAAAGGCGGGGGGCAGGCGAGACCCAGTACTTC.